A selection of T cell receptor beta chains follows, all from one sample in a study of tumor-infiltrating lymphocytes in primary liver carcinoma. TCRdb reprocessed the multiplex PCR reads via MiXCR and lists one record per CDR3 protein. The table includes about 200,000 distinct CDR3 sequences, approximately 65% detected once. Sequencing was performed on peripheral blood. These receptors originate from a woman aged 60-75 years with primary liver carcinoma and hepatitis B virus infection. Each CDR3 is given with its conserved first and last residue. The order of the fields is J gene, D gene, V gene, clone size, CDR3 protein, CDR3 DNA. The D gene is left open where the match is weak. Not every row has a clone size; where given, it reads once, few, many or a size class.

J: TRBJ2-1
D: TRBD2
V: TRBV20-1
size: NA
CDR3: CSARVAKEGLAGRTSSYNEQFF
DNA: TGCAGTGCTAGAGTGGCCAAGGAGGGGCTAGCGGGACGCACCAGCTCCTACAATGAGCAGTTCTTC

J: TRBJ1-2
D: NA
V: TRBV6-5
size: NA
CDR3: CASSSIRGRANYGYTF
DNA: TGTGCCAGCAGTTCCATTAGGGGGAGGGCTAACTATGGCTACACCTTC

J: TRBJ2-1
D: NA
V: TRBV11-3
size: NA
CDR3: CTSSLGFGELSYNEQFF
DNA: TGCACCAGCAGCTTAGGGTTCGGCGAACTTTCCTACAATGAGCAGTTCTTC

J: TRBJ1-4
D: NA
V: TRBV6-5
size: many
CDR3: CASSPRTANEKLFF
DNA: TGTGCCAGCAGTCCCCGGACCGCGAATGAAAAACTGTTTTTT

J: TRBJ1-5
D: TRBD1
V: TRBV28
size: NA
CDR3: CASSLGQGLHQPQHF
DNA: TGTGCCAGCAGTTTGGGACAGGGGTTACACCAGCCCCAGCATTTT

J: TRBJ2-1
D: TRBD2
V: TRBV11-2
size: NA
CDR3: CANRTSGLDKEQFF
DNA: TGTGCCAACAGAACTAGCGGGCTTGACAAAGAGCAGTTCTTC

J: TRBJ2-7
D: NA
V: TRBV6-5
size: NA
CDR3: CASSPGEWGPGGWEQNF
DNA: TGTGCCAGCAGTCCCGGGGAATGGGGGCCTGGGGGTTGGGAGCAGAACTTC

J: TRBJ2-3
D: NA
V: TRBV12-3/TRBV12-4
size: NA
CDR3: CDSSSKTDTQYF
DNA: TGTGACAGCAGCTCCAAGACGGATACGCAGTATTTT

J: TRBJ1-6
D: NA
V: TRBV5-6
size: few
CDR3: CASSLDYGGSNNSPLHF
DNA: TGTGCCAGCAGCTTGGATTATGGGGGGTCCAATAATTCACCCCTCCACTTT

J: TRBJ1-5
D: NA
V: TRBV15
size: NA
CDR3: CATSRDGSIAGNQPQHF
DNA: TGTGCCACCAGCAGAGATGGTTCCATAGCTGGCAATCAGCCCCAGCATTTT

J: TRBJ2-3
D: TRBD2
V: TRBV30
size: few
CDR3: CAWSVVAGGLSGTDTQYF
DNA: TGTGCCTGGAGTGTGGTGGCGGGAGGGTTAAGCGGCACAGATACGCAGTATTTT

J: TRBJ2-1
D: NA
V: TRBV5-4
size: NA
CDR3: CAGSLSATTYNEQFF
DNA: TGTGCCGGCAGCCTGAGCGCCACCACCTACAATGAGCAGTTCTTC

J: TRBJ2-1
D: NA
V: TRBV7-3
size: many
CDR3: CASSPGGGARSYNEQFF
DNA: TGTGCCAGCAGCCCCGGTGGGGGGGCGAGGTCCTACAATGAGCAGTTCTTC

J: TRBJ2-1
D: TRBD2
V: TRBV5-1
size: NA
CDR3: CASGLELAESSEQFF
DNA: TGCGCCAGCGGCTTGGAACTAGCGGAATCGAGTGAGCAGTTCTTC

J: TRBJ2-7
D: NA
V: TRBV11-1
size: NA
CDR3: CASIQRTYEQYF
DNA: TGTGCCAGCATCCAACGGACCTACGAGCAGTACTTC

J: TRBJ2-2
D: TRBD2
V: TRBV12-3/TRBV12-4
size: NA
CDR3: CASSFHAGGASGELFF
DNA: TGTGCCAGCAGTTTTCATGCGGGAGGGGCCTCTGGGGAGCTGTTTTTT

J: TRBJ2-7
D: NA
V: TRBV6-1
size: many
CDR3: CASSDPGGSSYEQYF
DNA: TGTGCCAGCAGTGACCCAGGTGGTAGCTCCTACGAGCAGTACTTC

J: TRBJ2-3
D: NA
V: TRBV4-1
size: many
CDR3: CASSQAPGDTQYF
DNA: TGCGCCAGCAGCCAAGCTCCGGGAGATACGCAGTATTTT

J: TRBJ1-4
D: TRBD1
V: TRBV6-5
size: NA
CDR3: CASTAQGADNEKLFF
DNA: TGTGCCAGCACCGCACAGGGGGCGGATAATGAAAAACTGTTTTTT

J: TRBJ2-7
D: NA
V: TRBV4-2
size: once
CDR3: CASSQVPYQTASEQYF
DNA: TGTGCCAGCAGCCAAGTCCCCTACCAAACGGCGAGTGAGCAGTACTTC

J: TRBJ2-2
D: TRBD2
V: TRBV11-1
size: once
CDR3: CASSEGTSWNTGELYF
DNA: TGTGCCAGCAGTGAGGGGACTAGCTGGAACACCGGGGAGCTGTATTTT

J: TRBJ1-6
D: NA
V: TRBV6-1
size: NA
CDR3: CASSERRDHSPLHF
DNA: TGTGCCAGCAGTGAACGAAGGGATCATTCACCCCTCCACTTT

J: TRBJ1-3
D: NA
V: TRBV5-1
size: NA
CDR3: CASSGWTRRSGNTIYF
DNA: TGCGCCAGCAGCGGATGGACACGACGCTCTGGAAACACCATATATTTT

J: TRBJ2-1
D: NA
V: TRBV11-2
size: NA
CDR3: CASSLSGFDHEQFF
DNA: TGTGCCAGCAGCTTGTCGGGGTTCGACCATGAGCAGTTCTTC

J: TRBJ2-3
D: NA
V: TRBV5-1
size: NA
CDR3: CASRLASSTDTQYF
DNA: TGCGCCAGCAGATTAGCATCTAGCACAGATACGCAGTATTTT

J: TRBJ1-2
D: TRBD1
V: TRBV28
size: few
CDR3: CASRGGQGFYGYTF
DNA: TGTGCCAGCAGGGGGGGACAGGGGTTCTATGGCTACACCTTC

J: TRBJ2-2
D: NA
V: TRBV19
size: once
CDR3: CASSSQGGYPGELFF
DNA: TGTGCCAGTAGTTCCCAGGGGGGATACCCTGGGGAGCTGTTTTTT

J: TRBJ2-7
D: NA
V: TRBV11-2
size: once
CDR3: CANSSGGQQQSF
DNA: TGTGCCAACAGCTCCGGGGGGCAGCAACAATCCTTC

J: TRBJ2-3
D: NA
V: TRBV28
size: once
CDR3: CASRKAHTDTQCF
DNA: TGTGCCAGCAGGAAGGCTCATACAGATACGCAGTGTTTT

J: TRBJ2-7
D: NA
V: TRBV7-3
size: NA
CDR3: CAGAEQYF
DNA: TGTGCCGGGGCGGAGCAGTACTTC

J: TRBJ2-7
D: NA
V: TRBV30
size: NA
CDR3: CAWSRDTYYEQYF
DNA: TGTGCCTGGAGTCGGGACACCTACTACGAGCAGTACTTC

J: TRBJ2-7
D: NA
V: TRBV11-3
size: NA
CDR3: CASSLRGGVAYEQYF
DNA: TGTGCCAGCAGCTTACGCGGAGGGGTGGCCTACGAGCAGTACTTC

J: TRBJ2-7
D: TRBD1
V: TRBV14
size: many
CDR3: CASSQAVRGLTYEQYF
DNA: TGTGCCAGCAGCCAAGCGGTCAGGGGGTTAACCTACGAGCAGTACTTC

J: TRBJ2-2
D: NA
V: TRBV7-9
size: NA
CDR3: CASSAVGGTGGLFF
DNA: TGTGCCAGCAGCGCAGTGGGCGGCACCGGGGGGCTGTTTTTT

J: TRBJ2-1
D: NA
V: TRBV11-3
size: many
CDR3: CASSLAVGYNEQFF
DNA: TGTGCCAGCAGCTTAGCGGTGGGGTACAATGAGCAGTTCTTC

J: TRBJ2-3
D: TRBD2
V: TRBV6-1
size: NA
CDR3: CASSELGGADTQYF
DNA: TGTGCCAGCAGTGAATTGGGGGGGGCAGATACGCAGTATTTT